This T cell receptor (beta chain) came from a study of T cells in Graves' hyperthyroidism and ophthalmopathy. Study outcomes and limitations: Stable hyperthyroidism was told apart from ophthalmopathy by a model built on 13 V-J features.

V lost 6 bases, J lost 0 bases, and 5 bases stayed unmatched. The CDR3 spans 15 residues. Germline lookup yields CDR1 SGHVS and CDR2 FQNEAQ. The diagnostic basis comprised clinical symptoms, serum thyroxine and TRAb, thyroid ultrasound and orbital computed tomography. Researchers took RNA transcripts and amplified the TCR beta CDR3 regions from them. In the first-round RT-PCR of the TCR CDR3, the HTBI primer set was used. Each CDR3 protein is one row after TCRdb ran MiXCR on the multiplex PCR reads. The sample lists 370,000 or so distinct CDR3 sequences; about 14% were seen once. This clonotype was counted at least ten times. The antigen remains undetermined.

This clonotype was sampled from a man aged 30-40 years with Graves' hyperthyroidism that later progressed to Graves' ophthalmopathy. The sequenced sample was blood. The chain couples TRBV7-8 to TRBJ2-1, with 7 bases fitting TRBD2. In DNA, the CDR3 is TGTGCCAGCAGTCCACGACTAGCCTCCTACAATGAGCAGTTCTTC. It codes for CASSPRLASYNEQFF.